The 9 T cell receptor beta chains given below trace back to one sample, sequenced in a study of cytomegalovirus exposure and HLA in healthy donors. The PCR ran on 60 Vbeta and 13 Jbeta primers. Libraries were prepared by immunoSEQ multiplex PCR; TCRdb keeps only in-frame clonotypes and omits some of them. The repertoire has 84,000 or so clones, approximately 80% of them found once; the top ten carry around 3.4%. The sequencing sample was made of PBMCs. Receptor source: a man in his fifties in good health and CMV-seronegative.

The V and J genes are TRBV4-2 and TRBJ1-5, with 8 positions matching TRBD1. V shed 1 base, J shed 7 bases, and the junction held 3 bases outside the gene matches. Per germline, CDR1 LGHNA and CDR2 YNFKEQ. The CDR3 covers 14 residues. CDR3 amino acids: CASSQATGVQPQHF. The CDR3 nucleotides read TGTGCCAGCAGCCAAGCGACAGGGGTCCAGCCCCAGCATTTT.

The table lists this clone with a few counts. The CDR3 loop reads CASSRTGTQKQYF. The CDR3, as DNA: TGTGCCAGCAGCCGGACAGGGACCCAAAAGCAGTACTTC. V usage is TRBV5-6 and J usage is TRBJ2-7, with TRBD1 matching over 8 bases. The germline CDR1 and CDR2 sequences are SGHDT and YYEEEE. V gave up 4 bases and J gave up 8 bases; unmatched junction bases: 8. The CDR3 has 13 residues.

This chain links TRBV6-1 with TRBJ2-7, with D perhaps TRBD2 (6 bases). Germline CDR1 is MNHNS and CDR2 is SASEGT. With 5 bases removed from V and 0 bases from J, the gap between germline ends came to 8 bases. This CDR3 has 13 residues. The CDR3, as DNA: TGTGCCAGCAGTCCTAGCGCCTCCTACGAGCAGTACTTC. Protein: CASSPSASYEQYF.

The chain combines TRBV7-9 with TRBJ1-1, with 7 bases fitting TRBD1. CDR3 size: 15 residues. V was clipped by 3 bases and J by 6 bases; unmatched bases: 10. Germline lookup yields CDR1 SEHNR and CDR2 FQNEAQ (reference sequence). In nucleotides, the CDR3 is TGTGCCAGCAGCTTTCCAGGGGGAGTGTCTTCTGAAGCTTTCTTT. Translating gives CASSFPGGVSSEAFF. Full variable domain (rest looked up from reference TRBV7-9 and TRBJ1-1): DTGVSQNPRHKITKRGQNVTFRCDPISEHNRLYWYRQTLGQGPEFLTYFQNEAQLEKSRLLSDRFSAERPKGSFSTLEIQRTEQGDSAMYLCASSFPGGVSSEAFFGQGTRLTVV.

The gene calls are TRBV7-2 and TRBJ2-7; perhaps TRBD2 as D (6 bases). Trimming shortened V by 5 bases and J by 4 bases, and 12 bases separated the two germline ends. The CDR3 runs to 13 residues. CDR1 SGHTA and CDR2 FQGNSA come from the germline V gene. Here the CDR3 reads CASSGGIAYEQYF. CDR3 in DNA: TGTGCCAGCAGCGGCGGGATAGCGTACGAGCAGTACTTC.

This clone appeared a single time. V gene TRBV12-5 combines with J gene TRBJ1-5; D uncertain. Germline values: CDR1 LGHNT, CDR2 FRNRAP. The CDR3 extends over 16 amino acids. Trimming cost V 1 base and J 7 bases, with 17 bases left between them. This chain's CDR3 is CASGLGIEGGRQPQHF. CDR3 sequence (DNA): TGTGCTAGTGGTTTGGGGATTGAGGGTGGTCGGCAGCCCCAGCATTTT.

The chain links TRBV10-1 to TRBJ2-3, with TRBD2 as a possible D gene (5 bases). The CDR3 is 12 amino acids. Germline values: CDR1 WNHNN, CDR2 SYGVQD (reference sequence). Between the trimmed V and J ends, which lost 5 bases and 9 bases, there was a span of 12 bases. In DNA, the CDR3 is TGCGCCAGCAGTTCAACCCCGGGGACGCAGTATTTT. Amino acids: CASSSTPGTQYF.

About this clone: This same CDR3 is encoded by further DNA sequences in the sample. The chain combines TRBV7-2 with TRBJ2-3, with TRBD2 as a possible D gene (6 bases). This CDR3 contains 15 residues. Trimming shortened V by 5 bases and J by 6 bases, and 18 bases separated the two germline ends. CDR1 and CDR2 from the germline V gene are SGHTA and FQGNSA. The DNA for the CDR3 is TGTGCCAGCAGCCCCGCGGGACTTTCAGCGGATACGCAGTATTTT. It specifies CASSPAGLSADTQYF.

The gene calls are TRBV18 and TRBJ1-1; no clear D gene. The CDR3 sequence is 14 residues long. The V and J ends lost 1 base and 4 bases respectively, with 10 bases between them. From germline, CDR1 is KGHSH and CDR2 LQKENI. For the CDR3, the DNA is TGTGCCAGCTCACCACAAATGGAGATCACTGAAGCTTTCTTT. Protein sequence: CASSPQMEITEAFF. The whole variable domain, remainder taken from reference TRBV18 and TRBJ1-1, is NAGVMQNPRHLVRRRGQEARLRCSPMKGHSHVYWYRQLPEEGLKFMVYLQKENIIDESGMPKERFSAEFPKEGPSILRIQQVVRGDSAAYFCASSPQMEITEAFFGQGTRLTVV.